This entry is about one T cell receptor beta chain. Its target is not known. TCRdb's table, derived via immunoSEQ multiplex PCR, lists solely in-frame clones and lacks some. In the table there are about 68,000 clones, around 84% of which are singletons. The data belong to a study of OX40 agonist ivuxolimab in advanced cancers. Regarding the study as a whole: By week 6 at 0.1 to 3.0 mg/kg, blood CD4+ and CD8+ T cells had expanded clonally.

Samples were taken at baseline and on day 1 of cycles 4 and 7. Source: CD4+ or CD8+ T cells sorted from blood, taken in a trial of the OX40 agonist ivuxolimab. This clonotype was sampled from an adult with an advanced solid tumor such as melanoma, head and neck, liver or kidney cancer.

CDR3 amino acids: CASSPSYEQYF. DNA of the CDR3: TGTGCCAGCAGCCCGAGCTACGAGCAGTACTTC. This chain joins TRBV5-5 and TRBJ2-7; D ambiguous. V lost 4 bases and J lost 3, with 5 bases in between. Germline V gives CDR1 SGHKS, CDR2 YYEKEE (reference sequence). CDR3 length equals 11 residues.